The clone carrying this T cell receptor beta chain was recorded a few times. The sample comes from a study of blood T cells in healthy people across ages. Germline V gene lookup returns CDR1 SGDLS and CDR2 YYNGEE. The CDR3 totals 16 residues. With V trimmed by 4 bases and J by 4 bases, 10 bases remained unmatched. A J-beta primer mix and a sample-barcoded 5' primer were used in a second PCR of about 7 to 12 cycles. TCRdb re-called the 5' RACE reads through MiXCR, storing one row per CDR3 protein. Of 1.5 million or so distinct CDR3 sequences listed, approximately 43% are singletons. The sample comprised blood. This receptor was taken from a young woman in good health. The chain combines TRBV9 with TRBJ2-3, with 9 positions matching TRBD2. The CDR3 DNA sequence: TGTGCCAGCAGCTCCCCGTTAGCGGGAGTGTCAGATACGCAGTATTTT. The encoded protein is CASSSPLAGVSDTQYF.